This record looks at one TCR beta chain sequence and its context. Mismatch with germline at one junction end may stem from a read error. The data originate from a study of blood T cell repertoires in COVID-19. Study overall: Samples taken during acute and convalescent COVID-19 were collected in the United States, Italy and Spain.

In the original processing: Estimated nucleated cell counts came from reference gene primer amplification. Some clones are missing from TCRdb's copy, which holds only in-frame ones; the method was immunoSEQ multiplex PCR. V, J and clone size derive from that table, while D and trimming were established from the DNA sequence. This table has roughly 250,000 clones, roughly 82% appearing once. This CDR3 is built from 12 residues. This receptor was identified in a woman aged 45-59 years who had recovered from COVID-19. Sequencing was performed on PBMCs or T cells enriched from blood (not recorded which). This rearrangement joins TRBV12-3 or TRBV12-4 to TRBJ2-3; TRBD1 matches 9 bases. The CDR3 protein is CASSWGQGEQHF. The CDR3 nucleotides read TGTGCCAGCAGTTGGGGACAGGGTGAGCAACATTTT.